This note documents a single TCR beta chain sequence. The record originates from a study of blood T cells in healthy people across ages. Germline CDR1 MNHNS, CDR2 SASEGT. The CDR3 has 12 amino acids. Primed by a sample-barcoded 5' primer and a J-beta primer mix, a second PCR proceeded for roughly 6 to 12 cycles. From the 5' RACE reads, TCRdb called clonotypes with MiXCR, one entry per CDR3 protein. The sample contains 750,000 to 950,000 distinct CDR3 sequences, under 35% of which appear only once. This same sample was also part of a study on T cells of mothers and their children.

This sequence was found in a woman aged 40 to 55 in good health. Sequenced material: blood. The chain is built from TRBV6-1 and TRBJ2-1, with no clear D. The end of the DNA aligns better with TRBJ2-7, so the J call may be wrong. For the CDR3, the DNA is TGTGCCAGCTTCGATCCCTACGAAGAGCAGTACTTC. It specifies CASFDPYEEQYF.